This paragraph reports one T cell receptor (beta chain). Its antigen is not yet known. The record has no base qualities; no much larger clone is one base away. This specimen comes from a study of blood T cell repertoires in COVID-19 (dated by TCRdb to 2018 to 2021). General notes on the study: Samples covering the acute and convalescent phases of COVID-19 were provided by collaborators in the United States, Italy and Spain. The material from the prospective study consisted of cDNA or gDNA derived from T cells, B-cell-depleted T cells, or PBMCs. The dataset comprised deeply sampled blood TCRbeta repertoires from subjects exposed to, actively infected with, or recovered from COVID-19. The repertoires were released in a freely available public database intended as a resource for research on the immune response to SARS-CoV-2. The samples were drawn from two sources: the first 160 participants of the ongoing ImmuneRACE study, and some 1,300 subjects contributed by 6 global collaborators. Nearly every sample came with metadata listing a de-identified subject ID, COVID-19 status, age in years and sex. Where available, HLA class I and class II types were taken from metadata supplied by the sample provider and were not determined by assay-based typing.

CDR1 and CDR2 are read off the germline V gene (reference sequence) as GTSNPN and SVGIG. From its cysteine to its phenylalanine, the CDR3 spans 16 amino acids. Only the CDR3 portion is preserved as DNA: 48 bases, with reading frame beginning at the first base. Trimmed from V: 3 bases; trimmed from J: 2 bases; junction bases lacking a gene match: 5. Results the study describes overall, beyond this receptor: How much clinical and demographic metadata was included differed by source and by participant, and the metadata was provided uncurated.

TCRbeta CDR3 regions were amplified from genomic DNA by means of the immunoSEQ Assay, a bias-controlled multiplex PCR. The original methods were these. Nucleated cell counts per sample were estimated from amplification of reference gene primers within the assay. Sequence reads were collapsed and filtered to measure the absolute abundance of every unique TCRbeta CDR3 rearrangement. Productive Simpson clonality was computed per sample as the square root of Simpson's diversity index over productive rearrangements. Drawn from immuneACCESS, this table holds only the in-frame rearrangements with V and J called that TCRdb kept. Clones are partly lost; checked studies trace under half to an unresolved V gene and leave the rest unexplained. V, J and clone size derive from that table, while D and trimming were established from the DNA sequence. Here the sample has under 200,000 clones; around 86% occur a single time. 8% to 10% of the sample is taken by the ten largest.

Each collaborating institution followed its own protocols to collect whole blood in K2EDTA tubes. For TCRbeta analysis, collaborators shipped samples in one of three forms: frozen whole blood, isolated PBMCs, or DNA extracted from either of those sample types. The sequence links TRBV30 to TRBJ2-2; the junction holds 11 bases that match TRBD2. The clonotype comes from a man between 60 and 75 years old with acute or convalescent COVID-19. The material sequenced was peripheral blood. The sequenced DNA: TGTGCCTGGAGACCGGGACTAGCGGTTAACACCGGGGAGCTGTTTTTT. This translates into CAWRPGLAVNTGELFF. This CDR3, with the reference TRBV30 and TRBJ2-2 proteins standing in past its ends, gives the full variable domain SQTIHQWPATLVQPVGSPLSLECTVEGTSNPNLYWYRQAAGRGLQLLFYSVGIGQISSEVPQNLSASRPQDRQFILSSKKLLLSDSGFYLCAWRPGLAVNTGELFFGEGSRLTVL.